Presented here are 12 T cell receptor beta chains from one specimen sequenced in a study of graft-versus-host responses after intestinal transplantation. Libraries were prepared by immunoSEQ multiplex PCR; TCRdb keeps only in-frame clonotypes and omits some of them. The sample yields 90,000 or so clones, roughly 80% seen once. Their cognate antigens are unknown. Material: unstimulated CD4+ T cells sorted from spleen or lymph node cells, obtained before intestinal transplant. Source of these receptors: a human donor who received an intestinal transplant.

The chain links TRBV27 to TRBJ2-2, with D tentatively TRBD2 (6 bases). CDR3 length equals 14 residues. Germline V gene data show CDR1 as MNHEY and CDR2 as SMNVEV (reference sequence). V gave up 6 bases and J gave up 4 bases, with 12 bases separating them. Here the CDR3 reads CASRVGSPTGELFF. The CDR3 nucleotides read TGTGCCAGCAGAGTCGGGAGCCCCACCGGGGAGCTGTTTTTT.

The rearrangement uses TRBV27 and TRBJ2-7, with 7 bases aligning to TRBD1. The CDR3 extends over 16 amino acids. In germline, CDR1 is MNHEY, CDR2 SMNVEV (reference sequence). Trimming removed 6 bases from V and 6 bases from J; junction bases left unmatched: 17. The CDR3 DNA follows: TGTGCCAGCAGCCCAGTTTTTGGGAACAGGGGTTCCGAGCAGTACTTC. Translating it yields CASSPVFGNRGSEQYF.

V gene TRBV7-6 combines with J gene TRBJ2-5, with D tentatively TRBD1 (5 bases). With 5 bases removed from V and 2 bases from J, the gap between germline ends came to 15 bases. Germline lookup yields CDR1 SGHVS and CDR2 FNYEAQ. The CDR3 runs to 15 residues. CDR3 DNA sequence: TGTGCCAGCAGCACCTCACGACAGACGCAAGAGACCCAGTACTTC. This encodes CASSTSRQTQETQYF.

The chain recombines TRBV4-2 with TRBJ2-4, with 14 bases fitting TRBD2. Per germline, CDR1 LGHNA and CDR2 YNFKEQ. The CDR3 sequence is 17 residues long. V lost 4 bases, J lost 3 bases, and 5 bases stayed unmatched. The CDR3 DNA is TGTGCCAGCAGCCTGGGGGGACTAGCGGGGGTCAAAAACATTCAGTACTTC. This sequence encodes CASSLGGLAGVKNIQYF.

The chain employs TRBV6-5 and TRBJ1-5, with a possible D match to TRBD1 (5 bases). CDR1 is MNHEY and CDR2 is SVGAGI in the germline V gene. V was trimmed by 6 bases and J by 7 bases, leaving 16 bases between them. The length of the CDR3 is 14 residues. As DNA, the CDR3 is TGTGCCAGCAGGGGGGGAGGTCCCGGCCAGCCCCAGCATTTT. Translation gives CASRGGGPGQPQHF.

This sequence joins TRBV5-1 and TRBJ2-1; 9 positions agree with TRBD2. The germline gives CDR1 SGHRS, CDR2 YFSETQ. V lost 0 bases to trimming and J lost 9 bases; unmatched junction nucleotides: 4. CDR3 size: 14 residues. The CDR3 coding sequence is TGCGCCAGCAGCTTGGGTGGGACTAGCAGTGAGCAGTTCTTC. It is translated as CASSLGGTSSEQFF. Complete variable domain (other parts from reference TRBV5-1 and TRBJ2-1): KAGVTQTPRYLIKTRGQQVTLSCSPISGHRSVSWYQQTPGQGLQFLFEYFSETQRNKGNFPGRFSGRQFSNSRSEMNVSTLELGDSALYLCASSLGGTSSEQFFGPGTRLTVL.

This clone has just one count. The V gene is TRBV25-1, the J gene TRBJ2-1; D unclear. With 7 bases removed from V and 0 bases from J, the gap between germline ends came to 7 bases. Per germline, CDR1 MGHDK and CDR2 SYGVNS. CDR3 size: 13 residues. CDR3 sequence reads: CASMRGSYNEQFF. The CDR3 DNA follows: TGTGCCAGCATGCGTGGCTCCTACAATGAGCAGTTCTTC. Full variable domain (outside the CDR3, taken from reference TRBV25-1 and TRBJ2-1): EADIYQTPRYLVIGTGKKITLECSQTMGHDKMYWYQQDPGMELHLIHYSYGVNSTEKGDLSSESTVSRIRTEHFPLTLESARPSHTSQYLCASMRGSYNEQFFGPGTRLTVL.

This chain joins TRBV18 and TRBJ2-4; TRBD2 matches 8 bases. This CDR3 has 15 amino acids. Per germline, CDR1 KGHSH and CDR2 LQKENI. With 2 bases clipped from V and 7 bases from J, the junction kept 7 bases outside the gene matches. This CDR3 is CASSPELAGTNIQYF. In nucleotides, the CDR3 is TGTGCCAGCTCACCAGAATTAGCGGGGACTAACATTCAGTACTTC.

In this sample, this clone turned up a few times. This chain links TRBV6-5 with TRBJ1-1; the D is unclear. Germline V gene sequence: CDR1 MNHEY, CDR2 SVGAGI. V lost 0 bases to trimming and J lost 5 bases, with 10 bases between them. The CDR3 runs to 14 residues. CDR3 DNA: TGTGCCAGCAGTTACTCGAGAGCGAGTACTGAAGCTTTCTTT. It encodes CASSYSRASTEAFF.

V is TRBV12-5 and J is TRBJ2-3; perhaps TRBD1 as D (5 bases). In germline, CDR1 is LGHNT, CDR2 FRNRAP. The CDR3 covers 14 residues. Trimming pared 5 bases from V and 4 bases from J, leaving 13 bases between. The DNA of the CDR3 is TGTGCTAGTGGTACAGGATACAGCGCAGATACGCAGTATTTT. As protein: CASGTGYSADTQYF.

The J gene is TRBJ2-7, the V gene TRBV5-8; no clear D. Trimming took 2 bases from V and 2 from J, leaving 8 bases between them. The length of the CDR3 is 13 residues. Germline CDR1 SGHTS, CDR2 YDEGEE. The CDR3 here is CASSLFYPYEQYF. In nucleotides, the CDR3 is TGTGCCAGCAGCTTATTCTACCCCTACGAGCAGTACTTC.

The chain recombines TRBV20-1 with TRBJ2-3; D gene ambiguous. This CDR3 is built from 11 residues. The V gene lost 3 bases and the J gene lost 6 bases, with 7 bases spanning the gap. Germline lookup yields CDR1 DFQATT and CDR2 SNEGSKA (reference sequence). CDR3 bases: TGCAGTGCTAGCTGGGCCGATACGCAGTATTTT. As protein: CSASWADTQYF.